Listed below are T cell receptor beta chains from one sample, sequenced in a study of a mutant IDH1 vaccine in newly diagnosed glioma. Their antigen targets remain unknown. Data came from immunoSEQ multiplex PCR; TCRdb stores just in-frame clones and leaves some out. The table has over 45,000 clones, roughly four fifths seen once. Sample: PBMCs, taken from a glioma patient whose treatment included an IDH1 peptide vaccine. These receptors were obtained from a man aged 40-55 years with glioma. Each CDR3 is given with its conserved first and last residue. The D gene is left open where the match is weak. Only part of the rows carry a size: once, few, many, or a class if the clone is expanded.

-	TRBV7-9	TRBJ2-6	-	TGTGCCAGCAGCTCCCCGACCGGGGGGCTCCAGTCTGGGGCCAACGTCCTGACTTTC	CASSSPTGGLQSGANVLTF
-	TRBV2	TRBJ1-1	-	TGTGCCAGCAGTCTTGCGGGGGGCGTAGTCACTGAAGCTTTCTTT	CASSLAGGVVTEAFF
-	TRBV30	TRBJ1-4	-	TGTGCCTGGAGTGTAGGGCAGGGTGAAAAACTGTTTTTT	CAWSVGQGEKLFF
TRBD1	TRBV25-1	TRBJ1-2	-	TGTGCCAGCAGTGAATCGACCCCGACAGGGGCCTATGGCTACACCTTC	CASSESTPTGAYGYTF
-	TRBV2	TRBJ2-1	-	TGTGCCAGCGCCGAGGACGGCTACAATGAGCAGTTCTTC	CASAEDGYNEQFF
TRBD2	TRBV4-1	TRBJ2-1	-	TGCGCCAGCAGCCACCCCGGGACTAGCGGGAGGGGGGGCAATGAGCAGTTCTTC	CASSHPGTSGRGGNEQFF
-	TRBV19	TRBJ1-1	-	TGTGCCAGTAGTATGGCAGATCCCCTAACTGAAGCTTTCTTT	CASSMADPLTEAFF
-	TRBV7-8	TRBJ2-1	-	TGTGCCAGCAGCTTAGAGATGAACAATGAGCAGTTCTTC	CASSLEMNNEQFF
-	TRBV12-5	TRBJ1-1	few	TGTGCTAGTCGCTGGCCTTCGGGAGAAGCTTTCTTT	CASRWPSGEAFF
-	TRBV18	TRBJ2-3	-	TGTGCCAGCTTAGAGCGCTTTGGGGATACGCAGTATTTT	CASLERFGDTQYF
-	TRBV12-5	TRBJ2-3	-	TGTGCTAGTGGTTTGATAGGCACAGATACGCAGTATTTT	CASGLIGTDTQYF
TRBD2	TRBV12-5	TRBJ2-5	-	TGTGCTAGTGGTTTGCAACCACTACTTAGCGGGAGGGCTGAGACCCAGTACTTC	CASGLQPLLSGRAETQYF
-	TRBV2	TRBJ2-7	-	TGTGCCTGCGGCCGGGAAAGCTCCTACGAGCAGTACTTC	CACGRESSYEQYF
-	TRBV9	TRBJ2-7	-	TGTGCCAGCAGCCCCGGGCAGGGTTTCGACGAGCAGTACTTC	CASSPGQGFDEQYF
-	TRBV28	TRBJ2-5	-	TGTGCCAGCACCCTAGGTAGGGCGTTCCAAGAGACCCAGTACTTC	CASTLGRAFQETQYF
-	TRBV6-6	TRBJ2-5	-	TGTGCCAGCACCCGCGAGGCTTGGGAGACCCAGTACTTC	CASTREAWETQYF
-	TRBV6-6	TRBJ2-2	few	TGTGCCAGCAGTACCAACCCCGGGGAGCTGTTTTTT	CASSTNPGELFF
TRBD1	TRBV7-9	TRBJ1-4	-	TGTGCCAGCAGCCCCCGACAGGGGGCGAATGAAAAACTGTTTTTT	CASSPRQGANEKLFF
-	TRBV4-2	TRBJ2-3	-	TGTGCCAGCAGCCAAGAAGCGGTCACAGATACGCAGTATTTT	CASSQEAVTDTQYF